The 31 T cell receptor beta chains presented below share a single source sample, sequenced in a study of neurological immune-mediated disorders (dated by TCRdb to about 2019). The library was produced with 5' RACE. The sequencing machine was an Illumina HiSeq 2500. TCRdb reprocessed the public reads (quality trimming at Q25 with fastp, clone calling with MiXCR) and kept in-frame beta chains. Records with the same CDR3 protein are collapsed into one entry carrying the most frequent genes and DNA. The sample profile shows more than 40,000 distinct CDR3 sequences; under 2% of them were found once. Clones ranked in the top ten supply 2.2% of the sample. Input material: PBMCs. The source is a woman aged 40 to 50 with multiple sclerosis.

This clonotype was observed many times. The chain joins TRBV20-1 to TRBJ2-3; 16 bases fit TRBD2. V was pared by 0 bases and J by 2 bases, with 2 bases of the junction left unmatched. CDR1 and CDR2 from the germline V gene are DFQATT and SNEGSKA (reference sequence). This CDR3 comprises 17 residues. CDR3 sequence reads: CSARDGTSGGATDTQYF. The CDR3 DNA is TGCAGTGCTAGAGACGGGACTAGCGGGGGGGCCACAGATACGCAGTATTTT.

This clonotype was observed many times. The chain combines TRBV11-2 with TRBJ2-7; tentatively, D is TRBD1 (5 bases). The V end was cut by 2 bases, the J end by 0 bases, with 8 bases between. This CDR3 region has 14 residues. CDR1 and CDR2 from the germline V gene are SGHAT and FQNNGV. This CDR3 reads CASSLQGGSYEQYF. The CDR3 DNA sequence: TGTGCCAGCAGCTTACAGGGTGGCTCCTACGAGCAGTACTTC.

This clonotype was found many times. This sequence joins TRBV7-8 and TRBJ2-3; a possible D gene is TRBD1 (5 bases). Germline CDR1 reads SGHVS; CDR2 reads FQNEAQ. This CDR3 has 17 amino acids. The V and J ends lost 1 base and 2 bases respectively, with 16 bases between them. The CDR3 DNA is TGTGCCAGCAGCTTAGTAGGGGCGGTGGGGAACACAGATACGCAGTATTTT. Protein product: CASSLVGAVGNTDTQYF.

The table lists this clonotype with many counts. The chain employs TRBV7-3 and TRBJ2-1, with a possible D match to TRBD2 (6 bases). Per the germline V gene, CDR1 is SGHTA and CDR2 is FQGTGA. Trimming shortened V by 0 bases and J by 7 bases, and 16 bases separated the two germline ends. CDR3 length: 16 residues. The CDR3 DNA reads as TGTGCCAGCAGCTTAACCAGCGGGCGTACGGGAAATGAGCAGTTCTTC. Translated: CASSLTSGRTGNEQFF.

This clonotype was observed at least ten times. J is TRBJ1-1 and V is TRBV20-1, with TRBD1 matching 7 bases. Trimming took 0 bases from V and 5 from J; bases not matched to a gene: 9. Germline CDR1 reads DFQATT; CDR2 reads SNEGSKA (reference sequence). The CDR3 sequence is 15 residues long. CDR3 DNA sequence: TGCAGTGCTAGAGATCCCAGGGGGGCGCAAACTGAAGCTTTCTTT. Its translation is CSARDPRGAQTEAFF.

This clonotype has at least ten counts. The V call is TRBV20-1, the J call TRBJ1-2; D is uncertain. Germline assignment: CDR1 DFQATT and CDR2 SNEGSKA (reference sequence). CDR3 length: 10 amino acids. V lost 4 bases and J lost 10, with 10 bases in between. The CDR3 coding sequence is TGCAGTGCTAACCCCCCGGACTACACCTTC. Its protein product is CSANPPDYTF.

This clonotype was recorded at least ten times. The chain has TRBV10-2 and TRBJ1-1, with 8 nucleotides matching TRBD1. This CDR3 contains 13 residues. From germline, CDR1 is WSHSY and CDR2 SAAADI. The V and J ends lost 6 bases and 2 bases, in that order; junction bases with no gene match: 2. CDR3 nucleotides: TGCGCCAGCAGGGGACAGGACAACACTGAAGCTTTCTTT. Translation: CASRGQDNTEAFF.

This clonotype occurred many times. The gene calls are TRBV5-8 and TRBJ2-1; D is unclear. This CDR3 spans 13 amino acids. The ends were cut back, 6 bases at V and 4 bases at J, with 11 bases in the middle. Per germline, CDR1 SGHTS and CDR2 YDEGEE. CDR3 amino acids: CASNPDGYNEQFF. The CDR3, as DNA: TGTGCCAGCAATCCGGACGGGTACAATGAGCAGTTCTTC.

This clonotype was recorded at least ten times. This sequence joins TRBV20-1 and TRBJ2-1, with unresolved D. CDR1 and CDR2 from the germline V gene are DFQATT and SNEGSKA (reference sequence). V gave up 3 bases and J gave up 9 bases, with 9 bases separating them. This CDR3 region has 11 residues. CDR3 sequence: CSASEPGEQFF. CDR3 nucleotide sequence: TGCAGTGCTAGCGAGCCGGGTGAGCAGTTCTTC.

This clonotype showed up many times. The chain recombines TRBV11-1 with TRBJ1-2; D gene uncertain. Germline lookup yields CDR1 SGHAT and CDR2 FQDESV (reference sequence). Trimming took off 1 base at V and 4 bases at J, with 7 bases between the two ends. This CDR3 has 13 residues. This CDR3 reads CASSLGLSYGYTF. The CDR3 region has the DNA TGTGCCAGCAGCTTAGGACTGAGCTATGGCTACACCTTC.

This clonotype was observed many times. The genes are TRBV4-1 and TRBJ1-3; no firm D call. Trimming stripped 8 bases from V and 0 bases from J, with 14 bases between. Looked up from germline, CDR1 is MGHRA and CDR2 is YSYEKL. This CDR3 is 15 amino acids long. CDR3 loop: CASERAANSGNTIYF. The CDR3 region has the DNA TGCGCCAGCGAAAGGGCGGCAAACTCTGGAAACACCATATATTTT.

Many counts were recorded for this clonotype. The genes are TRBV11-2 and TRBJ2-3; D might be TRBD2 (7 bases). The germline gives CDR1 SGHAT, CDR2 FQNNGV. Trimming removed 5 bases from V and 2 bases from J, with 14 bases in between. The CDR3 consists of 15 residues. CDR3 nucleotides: TGTGCCAGCAGCCGTCACGGGGGGCCCACAGATACGCAGTATTTT. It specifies CASSRHGGPTDTQYF.

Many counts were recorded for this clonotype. This chain's CDR3 is CAIRKLAGEAYPQYF. CDR3 bases: TGTGCCATCAGAAAACTAGCGGGGGAGGCCTATCCGCAGTATTTT. The chain couples TRBV10-3 to TRBJ2-3; 11 positions agree with TRBD2. With V trimmed by 6 bases and J by 10 bases, 12 bases remained unmatched. Germline CDR1 ENHRY, CDR2 SYGVKD. CDR3 length equals 15 residues.

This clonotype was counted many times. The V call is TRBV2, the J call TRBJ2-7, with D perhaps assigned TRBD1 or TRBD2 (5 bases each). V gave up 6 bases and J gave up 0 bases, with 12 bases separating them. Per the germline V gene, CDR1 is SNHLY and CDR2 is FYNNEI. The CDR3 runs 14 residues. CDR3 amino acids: CASRPGTDSYEQYF. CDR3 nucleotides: TGTGCCAGCAGACCCGGGACGGACTCCTACGAGCAGTACTTC.

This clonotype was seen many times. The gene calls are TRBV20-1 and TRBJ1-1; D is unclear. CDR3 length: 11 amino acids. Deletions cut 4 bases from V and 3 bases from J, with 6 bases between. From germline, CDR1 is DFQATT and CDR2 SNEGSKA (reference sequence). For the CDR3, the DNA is TGCAGTGCTAAAGACTACACTGAAGCTTTCTTT. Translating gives CSAKDYTEAFF.

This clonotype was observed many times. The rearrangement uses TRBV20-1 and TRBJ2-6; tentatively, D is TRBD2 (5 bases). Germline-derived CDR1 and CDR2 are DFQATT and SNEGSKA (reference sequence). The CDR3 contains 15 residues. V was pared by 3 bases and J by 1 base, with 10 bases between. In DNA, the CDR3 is TGCAGTGCTAGGGAGGAAGTATCTGGGGCCAACGTCCTGACTTTC. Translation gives CSAREEVSGANVLTF.

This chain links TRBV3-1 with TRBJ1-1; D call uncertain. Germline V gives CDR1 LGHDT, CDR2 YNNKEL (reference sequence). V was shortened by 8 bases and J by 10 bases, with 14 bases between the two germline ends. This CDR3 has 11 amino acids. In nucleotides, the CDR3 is TGTGCCAGCCAGGTCGAGAAAGGAGCTTTCTTT. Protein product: CASQVEKGAFF.

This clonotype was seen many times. The chain's CDR3 is CASSAYAGTVAGELFF. The CDR3 DNA is TGTGCCAGCAGCGCCTACGCAGGGACAGTGGCCGGGGAGCTGTTTTTT. The V and J genes are TRBV5-5 and TRBJ2-2, with 7 bases matching TRBD1. V gave up 4 bases and J gave up 6 bases; unmatched junction bases: 12. This CDR3 is built from 16 residues. Germline CDR1 and CDR2: SGHKS and YYEKEE (reference sequence).

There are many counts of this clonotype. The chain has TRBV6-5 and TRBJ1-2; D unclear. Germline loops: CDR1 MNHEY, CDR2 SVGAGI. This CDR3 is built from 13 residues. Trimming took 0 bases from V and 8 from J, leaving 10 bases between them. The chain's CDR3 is CASSYSLGRGYTF. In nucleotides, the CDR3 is TGTGCCAGCAGTTACTCCCTCGGTCGCGGCTACACCTTC.

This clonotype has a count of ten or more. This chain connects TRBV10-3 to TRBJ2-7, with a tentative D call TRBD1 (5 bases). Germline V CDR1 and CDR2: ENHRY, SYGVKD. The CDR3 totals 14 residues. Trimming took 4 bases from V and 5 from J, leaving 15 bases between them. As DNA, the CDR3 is TGTGCCATCAGTGTAGCATCAGGGTCCCACGAGCAGTACTTC. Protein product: CAISVASGSHEQYF.

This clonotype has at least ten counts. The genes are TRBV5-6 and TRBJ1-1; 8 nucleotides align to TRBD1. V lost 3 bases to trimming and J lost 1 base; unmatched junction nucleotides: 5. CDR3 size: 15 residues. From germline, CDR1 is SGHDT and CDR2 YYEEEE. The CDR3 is CASSSLDRENTEAFF. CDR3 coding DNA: TGTGCCAGCAGCTCCCTGGACAGGGAGAACACTGAAGCTTTCTTT.

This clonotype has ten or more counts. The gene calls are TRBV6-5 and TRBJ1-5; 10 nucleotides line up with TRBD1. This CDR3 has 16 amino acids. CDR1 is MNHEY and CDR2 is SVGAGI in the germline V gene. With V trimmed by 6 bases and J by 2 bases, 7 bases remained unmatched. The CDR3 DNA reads TGTGCCAGCAGCCAAGGGACAGGGGCTGGCAATCAGCCCCAGCATTTT. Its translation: CASSQGTGAGNQPQHF.

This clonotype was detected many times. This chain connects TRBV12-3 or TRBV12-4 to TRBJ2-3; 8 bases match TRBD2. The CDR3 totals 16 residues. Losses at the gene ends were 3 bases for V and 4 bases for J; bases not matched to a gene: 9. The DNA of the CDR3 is TGTGCCAGCAGTTTCCCGGGGACTAGACGTGCAGATACGCAGTATTTT. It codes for CASSFPGTRRADTQYF.

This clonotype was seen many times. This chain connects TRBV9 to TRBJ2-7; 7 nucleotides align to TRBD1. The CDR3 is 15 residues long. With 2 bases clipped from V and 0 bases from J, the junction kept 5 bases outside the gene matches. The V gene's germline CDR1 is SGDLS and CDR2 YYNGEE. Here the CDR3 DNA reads TGTGCCAGCAGCGTCTTAGGACAGGCCTCCTACGAGCAGTACTTC. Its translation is CASSVLGQASYEQYF.

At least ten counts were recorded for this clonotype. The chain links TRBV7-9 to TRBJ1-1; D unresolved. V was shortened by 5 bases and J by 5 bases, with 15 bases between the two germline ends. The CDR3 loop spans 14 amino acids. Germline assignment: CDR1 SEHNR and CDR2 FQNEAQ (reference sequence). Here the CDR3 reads CASSQLNRGTEAFF. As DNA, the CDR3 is TGTGCCAGCAGCCAACTTAACCGGGGTACTGAAGCTTTCTTT.

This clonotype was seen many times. For the CDR3, the DNA is TGTGCCAGCAGGCGGACAGGGGCCCCAGATACGCAGTATTTT. It codes for CASRRTGAPDTQYF. This sequence joins TRBV27 and TRBJ2-3; 9 bases agree with TRBD1. Germline V gene data show CDR1 as MNHEY and CDR2 as SMNVEV (reference sequence). CDR3 length equals 14 residues. V shed 6 bases and J 4 bases; nucleotides not matched to a gene: 5.

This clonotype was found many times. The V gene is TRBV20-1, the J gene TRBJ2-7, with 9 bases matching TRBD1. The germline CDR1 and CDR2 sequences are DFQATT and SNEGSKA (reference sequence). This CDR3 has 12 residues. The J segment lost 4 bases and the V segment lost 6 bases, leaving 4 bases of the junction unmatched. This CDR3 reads CSATDRGYEQYF. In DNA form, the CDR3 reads TGCAGTGCCACCGACAGGGGGTACGAGCAGTACTTC.

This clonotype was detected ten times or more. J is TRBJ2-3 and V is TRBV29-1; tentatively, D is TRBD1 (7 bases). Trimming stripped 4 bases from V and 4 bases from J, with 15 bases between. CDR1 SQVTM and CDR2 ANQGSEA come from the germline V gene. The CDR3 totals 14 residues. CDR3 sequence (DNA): TGCAGCGTTGGTCAGGGGGGCCCCGCAGATACGCAGTATTTT. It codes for CSVGQGGPADTQYF.

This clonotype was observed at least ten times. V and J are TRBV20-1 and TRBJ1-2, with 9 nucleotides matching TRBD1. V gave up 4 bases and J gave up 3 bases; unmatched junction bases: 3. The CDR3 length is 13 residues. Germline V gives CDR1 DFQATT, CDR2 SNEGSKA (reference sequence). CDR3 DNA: TGCAGTGCTAAGGACAGGGGTGACTATGGCTACACCTTC. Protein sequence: CSAKDRGDYGYTF.

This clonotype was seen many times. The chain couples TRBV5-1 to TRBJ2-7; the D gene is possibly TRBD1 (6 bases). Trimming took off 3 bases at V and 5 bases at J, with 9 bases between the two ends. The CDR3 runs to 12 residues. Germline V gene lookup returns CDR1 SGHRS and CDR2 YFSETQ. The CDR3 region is CASSYYRDEQYF. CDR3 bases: TGCGCCAGCAGCTATTACAGGGACGAGCAGTACTTC. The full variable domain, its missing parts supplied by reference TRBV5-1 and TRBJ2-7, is KAGVTQTPRYLIKTRGQQVTLSCSPISGHRSVSWYQQTPGQGLQFLFEYFSETQRNKGNFPGRFSGRQFSNSRSEMNVSTLELGDSALYLCASSYYRDEQYFGPGTRLTVT.

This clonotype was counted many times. The CDR3 region is CASSLARDGQNEQFF. The CDR3 DNA follows: TGCGCCAGCAGCTTGGCCAGGGACGGACAGAATGAGCAGTTCTTC. The chain couples TRBV5-1 to TRBJ2-1; D is perhaps TRBD1 (6 bases). There are 15 residues in the CDR3. Trimming removed 0 bases from V and 7 bases from J, with 14 bases in between. Germline V gives CDR1 SGHRS, CDR2 YFSETQ.